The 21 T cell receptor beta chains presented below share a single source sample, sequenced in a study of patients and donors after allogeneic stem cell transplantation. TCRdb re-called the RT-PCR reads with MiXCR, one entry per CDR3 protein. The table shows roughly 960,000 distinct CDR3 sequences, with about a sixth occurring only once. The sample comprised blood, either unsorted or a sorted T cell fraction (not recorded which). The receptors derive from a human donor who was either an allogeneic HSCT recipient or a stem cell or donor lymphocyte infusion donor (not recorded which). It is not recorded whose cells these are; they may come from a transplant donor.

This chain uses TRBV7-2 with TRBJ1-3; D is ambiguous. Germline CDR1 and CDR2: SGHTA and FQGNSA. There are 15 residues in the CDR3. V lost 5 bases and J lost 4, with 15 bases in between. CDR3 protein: CASSPIAGTGNTIYF. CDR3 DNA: TGTGCCAGCAGCCCGATTGCGGGAACGGGAAACACCATATATTTT.

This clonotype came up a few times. CDR3 coding DNA: TGTGCCAGCGGGACCGGGGGCCTAGCCAAAAACATTCAGTACTTC. It is translated as CASGTGGLAKNIQYF. V gene TRBV6-2 or TRBV6-3 combines with J gene TRBJ2-4, with D possibly called TRBD1 or TRBD2 (6 bases each). Trimming removed 8 bases at V and 0 bases at J, with 14 bases between. Germline-derived CDR1 and CDR2 are MNHEY and SVGEGT. CDR3 length equals 15 residues.

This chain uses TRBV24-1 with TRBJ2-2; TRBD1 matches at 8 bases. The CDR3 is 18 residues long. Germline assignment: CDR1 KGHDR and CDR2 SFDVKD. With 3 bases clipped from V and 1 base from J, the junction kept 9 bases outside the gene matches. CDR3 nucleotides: TGTGCCACCAGTGATCTACCACCCGGGACAGGGAACACCGGGGAGCTGTTTTTT. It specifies CATSDLPPGTGNTGELFF.

The CDR3 nucleotides read TGTGCCAGCAGTTTAACCTGGGCTCCCAGCTCCTACAATGAGCAGTTCTTC. Translating gives CASSLTWAPSSYNEQFF. V is TRBV12-3 or TRBV12-4 and J is TRBJ2-1; no definite D call. This CDR3 is built from 17 residues. V lost 2 bases and J 0 bases, leaving 14 bases between the germline ends.

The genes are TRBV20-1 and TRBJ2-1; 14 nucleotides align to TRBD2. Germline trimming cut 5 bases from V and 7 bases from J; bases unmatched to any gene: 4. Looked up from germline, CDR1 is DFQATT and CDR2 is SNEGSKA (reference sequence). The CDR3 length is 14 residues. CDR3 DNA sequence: TGCAGTGCTGCCGGGACTAGCGGGAGTAATGAGCAGTTCTTC. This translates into CSAAGTSGSNEQFF.

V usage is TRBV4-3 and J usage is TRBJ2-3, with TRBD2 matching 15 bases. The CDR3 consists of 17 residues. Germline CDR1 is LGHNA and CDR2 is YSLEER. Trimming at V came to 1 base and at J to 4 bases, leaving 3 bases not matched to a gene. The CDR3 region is CASSQGWTSGGADTQYF. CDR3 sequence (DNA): TGCGCCAGCAGCCAAGGGTGGACTAGCGGGGGGGCAGATACGCAGTATTTT.

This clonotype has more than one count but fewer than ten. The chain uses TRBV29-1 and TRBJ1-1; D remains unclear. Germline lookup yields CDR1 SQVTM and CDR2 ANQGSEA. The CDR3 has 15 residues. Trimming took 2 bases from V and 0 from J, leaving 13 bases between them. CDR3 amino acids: CSVEIGRRLNTEAFF. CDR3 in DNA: TGCAGCGTTGAAATTGGGAGACGGTTGAACACTGAAGCTTTCTTT.

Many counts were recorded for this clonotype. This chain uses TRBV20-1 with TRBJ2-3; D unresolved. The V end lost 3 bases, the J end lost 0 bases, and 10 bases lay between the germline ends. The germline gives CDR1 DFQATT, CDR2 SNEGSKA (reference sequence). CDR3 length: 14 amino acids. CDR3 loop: CSARGVQSTDTQYF. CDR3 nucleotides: TGCAGTGCTAGGGGTGTCCAAAGCACAGATACGCAGTATTTT.

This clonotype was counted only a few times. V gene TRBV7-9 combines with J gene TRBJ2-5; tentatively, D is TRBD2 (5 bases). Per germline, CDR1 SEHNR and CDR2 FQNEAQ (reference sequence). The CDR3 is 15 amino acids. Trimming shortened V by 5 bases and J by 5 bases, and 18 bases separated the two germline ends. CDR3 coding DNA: TGTGCCAGCAGCCAACTTATGGACTCCACGGAGACCCAGTACTTC. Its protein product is CASSQLMDSTETQYF. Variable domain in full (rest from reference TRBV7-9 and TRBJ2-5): DTGVSQNPRHKITKRGQNVTFRCDPISEHNRLYWYRQTLGQGPEFLTYFQNEAQLEKSRLLSDRFSAERPKGSFSTLEIQRTEQGDSAMYLCASSQLMDSTETQYFGPGTRLLVL.

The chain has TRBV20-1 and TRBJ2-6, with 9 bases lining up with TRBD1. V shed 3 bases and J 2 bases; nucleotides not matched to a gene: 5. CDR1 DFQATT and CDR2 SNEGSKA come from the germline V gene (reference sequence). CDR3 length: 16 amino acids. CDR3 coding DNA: TGCAGTGCTAGCACAGGGGGCTCGGCTGGGGCCAACGTCCTGACTTTC. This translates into CSASTGGSAGANVLTF.

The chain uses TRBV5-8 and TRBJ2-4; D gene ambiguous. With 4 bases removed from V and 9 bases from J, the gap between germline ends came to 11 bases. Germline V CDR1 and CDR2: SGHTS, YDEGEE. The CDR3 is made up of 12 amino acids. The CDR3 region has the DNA TGTGCCAGCAGCCCCGACTCCGGCATTCAGTACTTC. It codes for CASSPDSGIQYF.

The CDR3 here is CASKSRGLGAHEQFF. In DNA form, the CDR3 reads TGTGCCAGCAAAAGTAGGGGACTAGGGGCCCATGAGCAGTTCTTC. The chain couples TRBV6-1 to TRBJ2-1; the match to TRBD2 covers 8 bases. The germline CDR1 and CDR2 sequences are MNHNS and SASEGT. With 7 bases clipped from V and 8 bases from J, the junction kept 13 bases outside the gene matches. This CDR3 spans 15 amino acids.

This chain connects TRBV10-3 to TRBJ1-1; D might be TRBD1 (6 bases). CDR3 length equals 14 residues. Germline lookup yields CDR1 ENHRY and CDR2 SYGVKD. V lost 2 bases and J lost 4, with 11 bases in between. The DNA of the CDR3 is TGTGCCATCAGTGAGGAGGGGGTGATCACTGAAGCTTTCTTT. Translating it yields CAISEEGVITEAFF.

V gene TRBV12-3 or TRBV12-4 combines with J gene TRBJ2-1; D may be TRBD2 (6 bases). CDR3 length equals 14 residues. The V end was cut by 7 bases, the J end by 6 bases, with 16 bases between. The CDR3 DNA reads TGTGCCAGCACCCATGGGGGGAAGGGCAATGAGCAGTTCTTC. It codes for CASTHGGKGNEQFF.

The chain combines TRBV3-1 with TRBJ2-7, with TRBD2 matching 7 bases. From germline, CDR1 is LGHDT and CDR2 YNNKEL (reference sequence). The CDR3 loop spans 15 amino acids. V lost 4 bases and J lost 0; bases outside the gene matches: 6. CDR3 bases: TGTGCCAGCAGCCCTCCTAGCGGTCCCTCCTACGAGCAGTACTTC. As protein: CASSPPSGPSYEQYF.

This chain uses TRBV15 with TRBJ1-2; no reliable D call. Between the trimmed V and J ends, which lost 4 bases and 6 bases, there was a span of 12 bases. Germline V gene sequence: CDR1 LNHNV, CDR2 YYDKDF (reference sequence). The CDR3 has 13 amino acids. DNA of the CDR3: TGTGCCACCAGCATTCAGGTTTGGGATGGCTACACCTTC. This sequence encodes CATSIQVWDGYTF.

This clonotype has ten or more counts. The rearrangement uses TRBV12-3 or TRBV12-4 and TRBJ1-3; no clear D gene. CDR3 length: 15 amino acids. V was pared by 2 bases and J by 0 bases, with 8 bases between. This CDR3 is CASSLRVTSGNTIYF. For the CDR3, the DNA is TGTGCCAGCAGTTTAAGGGTAACCTCTGGAAACACCATATATTTT.

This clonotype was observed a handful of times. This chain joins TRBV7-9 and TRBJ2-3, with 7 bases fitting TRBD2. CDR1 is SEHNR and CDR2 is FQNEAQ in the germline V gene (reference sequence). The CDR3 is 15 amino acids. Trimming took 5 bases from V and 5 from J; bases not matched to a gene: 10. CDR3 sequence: CASSAMAAGVDTQYF. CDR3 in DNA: TGTGCCAGCAGCGCAATGGCGGCGGGAGTAGATACGCAGTATTTT.

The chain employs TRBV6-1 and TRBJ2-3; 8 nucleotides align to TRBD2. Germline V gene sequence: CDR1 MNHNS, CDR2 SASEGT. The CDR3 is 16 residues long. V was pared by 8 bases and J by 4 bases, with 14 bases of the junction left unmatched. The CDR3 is CASAMGSGSFADTQYF. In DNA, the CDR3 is TGTGCCAGCGCGATGGGCAGCGGGAGTTTCGCAGATACGCAGTATTTT.

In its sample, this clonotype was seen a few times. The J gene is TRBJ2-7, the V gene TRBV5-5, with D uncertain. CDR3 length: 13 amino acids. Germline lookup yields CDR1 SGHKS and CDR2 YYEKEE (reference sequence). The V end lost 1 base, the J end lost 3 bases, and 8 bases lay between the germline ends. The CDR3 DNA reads TGTGCCAGCAGCTTGTATCCAGACTACGAGCAGTACTTC. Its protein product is CASSLYPDYEQYF.

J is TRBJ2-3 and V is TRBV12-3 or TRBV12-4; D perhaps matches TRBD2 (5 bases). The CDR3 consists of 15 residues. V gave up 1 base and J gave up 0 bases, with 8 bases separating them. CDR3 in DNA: TGTGCCAGCAGTTTAGTGCGGGCCAGCACAGATACGCAGTATTTT. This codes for CASSLVRASTDTQYF.